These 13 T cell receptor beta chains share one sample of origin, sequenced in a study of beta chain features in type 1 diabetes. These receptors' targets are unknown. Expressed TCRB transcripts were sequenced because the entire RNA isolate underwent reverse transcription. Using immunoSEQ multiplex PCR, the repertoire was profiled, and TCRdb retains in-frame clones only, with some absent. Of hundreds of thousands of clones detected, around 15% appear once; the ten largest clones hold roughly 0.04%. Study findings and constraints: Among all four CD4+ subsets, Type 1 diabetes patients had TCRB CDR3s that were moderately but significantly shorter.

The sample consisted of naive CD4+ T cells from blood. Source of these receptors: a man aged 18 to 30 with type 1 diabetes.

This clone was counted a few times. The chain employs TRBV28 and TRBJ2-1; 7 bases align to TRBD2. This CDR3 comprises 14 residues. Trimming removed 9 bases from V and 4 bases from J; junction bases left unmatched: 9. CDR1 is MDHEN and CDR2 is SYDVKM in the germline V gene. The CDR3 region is CASTTGGPYNEQFF. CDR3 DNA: TGTGCCAGTACTACGGGGGGACCTTACAATGAGCAGTTCTTC. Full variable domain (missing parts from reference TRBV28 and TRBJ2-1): DVKVTQSSRYLVKRTGEKVFLECVQDMDHENMFWYRQDPGLGLRLIYFSYDVKMKEKGDIPEGYSVSREKKERFSLILESASTNQTSMYLCASTTGGPYNEQFFGPGTRLTVL.

CDR3 residues: CAWRVQGSTEAFF. DNA for the CDR3: TGTGCCTGGAGAGTCCAGGGAAGCACTGAAGCTTTCTTT. V is TRBV30 and J is TRBJ1-1, with D perhaps TRBD1 (5 bases). Trimming shortened V by 3 bases and J by 4 bases, and 12 bases separated the two germline ends. This CDR3 comprises 13 residues. Per the germline V gene, CDR1 is GTSNPN and CDR2 is SVGIG (reference sequence).

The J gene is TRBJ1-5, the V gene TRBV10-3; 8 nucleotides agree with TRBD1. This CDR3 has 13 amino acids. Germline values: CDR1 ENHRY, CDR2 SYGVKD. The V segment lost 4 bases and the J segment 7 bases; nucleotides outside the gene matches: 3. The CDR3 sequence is CAISVDREQPQHF. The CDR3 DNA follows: TGTGCCATCAGTGTGGACAGGGAACAGCCCCAGCATTTT.

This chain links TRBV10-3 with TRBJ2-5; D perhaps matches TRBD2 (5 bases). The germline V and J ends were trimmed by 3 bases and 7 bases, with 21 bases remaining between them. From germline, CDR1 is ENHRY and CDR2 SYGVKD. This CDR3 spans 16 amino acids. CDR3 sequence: CAISDGEGAPSGTQYF. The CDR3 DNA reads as TGTGCCATCAGTGACGGTGAGGGAGCCCCGAGCGGGACCCAGTACTTC.

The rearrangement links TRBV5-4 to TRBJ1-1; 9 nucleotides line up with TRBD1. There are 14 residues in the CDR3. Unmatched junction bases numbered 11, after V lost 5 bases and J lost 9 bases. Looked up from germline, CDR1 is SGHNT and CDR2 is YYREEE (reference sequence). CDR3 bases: TGTGCCAGCAGGCCGGACAGGGGCGGAGGTAAAGCTTTCTTT. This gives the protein CASRPDRGGGKAFF.

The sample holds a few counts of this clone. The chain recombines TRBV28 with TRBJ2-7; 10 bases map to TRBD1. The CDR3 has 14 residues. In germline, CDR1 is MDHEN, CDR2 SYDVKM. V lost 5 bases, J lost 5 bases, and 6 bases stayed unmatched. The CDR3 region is CASSPGQGSDEQYF. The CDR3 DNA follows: TGTGCCAGCAGTCCGGGACAGGGGAGCGACGAGCAGTACTTC.

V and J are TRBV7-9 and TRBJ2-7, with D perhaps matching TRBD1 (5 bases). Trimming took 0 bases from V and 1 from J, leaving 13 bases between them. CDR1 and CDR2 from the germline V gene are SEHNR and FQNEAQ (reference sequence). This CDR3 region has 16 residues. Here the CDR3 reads CASSLAVRGASYEQYF. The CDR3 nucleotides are TGTGCCAGCAGCTTAGCGGTAAGGGGCGCGTCCTACGAGCAGTACTTC.

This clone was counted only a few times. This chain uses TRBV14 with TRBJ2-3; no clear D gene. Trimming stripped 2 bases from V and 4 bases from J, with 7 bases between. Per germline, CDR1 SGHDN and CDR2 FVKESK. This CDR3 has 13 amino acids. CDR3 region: CASSQLTADTQYF. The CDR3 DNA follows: TGTGCCAGCAGCCAACTCACCGCAGATACGCAGTATTTT.

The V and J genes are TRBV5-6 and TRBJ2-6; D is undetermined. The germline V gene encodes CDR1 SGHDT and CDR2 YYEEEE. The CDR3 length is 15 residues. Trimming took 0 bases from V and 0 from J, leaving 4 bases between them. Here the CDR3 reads CASSLGSSGANVLTF. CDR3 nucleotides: TGTGCCAGCAGCTTGGGGTCCTCTGGGGCCAACGTCCTGACTTTC.

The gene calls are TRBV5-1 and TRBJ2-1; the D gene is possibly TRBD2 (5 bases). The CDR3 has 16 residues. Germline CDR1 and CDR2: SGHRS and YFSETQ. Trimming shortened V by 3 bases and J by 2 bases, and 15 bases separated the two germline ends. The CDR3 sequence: CASSSFPPGTYNEQFF. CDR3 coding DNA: TGCGCCAGCAGCTCCTTCCCCCCGGGAACCTACAATGAGCAGTTCTTC.

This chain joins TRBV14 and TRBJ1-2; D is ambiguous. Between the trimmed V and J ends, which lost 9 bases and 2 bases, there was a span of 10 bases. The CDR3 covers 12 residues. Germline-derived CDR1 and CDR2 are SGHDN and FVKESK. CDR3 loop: CASDRQNYGYTF. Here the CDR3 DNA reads TGTGCCAGTGACCGTCAGAACTATGGCTACACCTTC.

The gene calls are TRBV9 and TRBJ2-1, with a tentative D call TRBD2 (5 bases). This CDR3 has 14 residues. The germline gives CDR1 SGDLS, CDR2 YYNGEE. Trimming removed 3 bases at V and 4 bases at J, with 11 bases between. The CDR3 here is CASSASGEYNEQFF. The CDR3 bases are TGTGCCAGCAGCGCCTCCGGGGAATACAATGAGCAGTTCTTC.

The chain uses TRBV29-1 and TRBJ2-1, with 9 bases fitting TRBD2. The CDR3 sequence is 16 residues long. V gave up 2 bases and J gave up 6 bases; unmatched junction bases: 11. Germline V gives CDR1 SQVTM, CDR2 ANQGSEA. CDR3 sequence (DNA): TGCAGCGTTGAATGGCTAACTAGCGGGTTATCCAATGAGCAGTTCTTC. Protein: CSVEWLTSGLSNEQFF.